The rows below give T cell receptor beta chains drawn from one sample of a study of OX40 agonist ivuxolimab in advanced cancers. The assay was immunoSEQ multiplex PCR, and TCRdb's table has in-frame clones only and misses some. Counted here are over 30,000 clones, approximately 86% occurring once; the ten biggest clones make up about 2%. The sample here was CD4+ or CD8+ T cells sorted from blood, taken in a trial of the OX40 agonist ivuxolimab. Every receptor here comes from an adult with an advanced solid tumor such as melanoma, head and neck, liver or kidney cancer. Both conserved end residues are part of each CDR3. D genes are given only for firm matches. A row's size may be missing; if present it is once, few, many or a size class.

d_gene	j_gene	v_gene	abundance	CDR3nt	CDR3aa
TRBD1	TRBJ2-2	TRBV7-2	once	TGTGCCAGCAGCTTAGAAGGTTGGGACAGGGGGCGTGTCGGGGAGCTGTTTTTT	CASSLEGWDRGRVGELFF
.	TRBJ2-3	TRBV11-2	.	TGTGCCAGCAGCTTTGGCAGGGTGGGAGCAGATACGCAGTATTTT	CASSFGRVGADTQYF
TRBD1	TRBJ1-4	TRBV30	.	TGTGCCTGGAGCTACCCGGGACAGGGGGCGCAAGGGACTAATGAAAAACTGTTTTTT	CAWSYPGQGAQGTNEKLFF
TRBD2	TRBJ2-1	TRBV2	.	TGTGCCAGCAGTGAACTTGGTAGTAGCGGGGGGGAGTTCTTC	CASSELGSSGGEFF
.	TRBJ1-4	TRBV4-1	.	TGCGCCAGCAGCCCTCCCCTTTCCGGATTTAATGAAAAACTGTTTTTT	CASSPPLSGFNEKLFF
.	TRBJ1-4	TRBV5-1	.	TGCGCCAGCAGCTTAGGGGCACAGGCCGGTAATGAAAAACTGTTTTTT	CASSLGAQAGNEKLFF
.	TRBJ1-1	TRBV19	.	TGTGCCAGTAGTATAGTGGGAGGGTTCACTGAAGCTTTCTTT	CASSIVGGFTEAFF
.	TRBJ2-3	TRBV30	.	TGTGCCTGGAGTGTAAGTTTAACAGATACGCAGTATTTT	CAWSVSLTDTQYF
TRBD1	TRBJ1-2	TRBV6-4	.	TGTGCCAGCAGAGAAAGCGGGGACAGGGGTGGCTACACCTTC	CASRESGDRGGYTF
TRBD2	TRBJ2-2	TRBV7-2	few	TGTGCCAGCAGCTCGACCGGGACTAGATCTGCCGGGGAGCTGTTTTTT	CASSSTGTRSAGELFF
TRBD1	TRBJ2-2	TRBV5-1	.	TGCGCCAGCAGCAGCACAGGGGTGCACGGGGAGCTGTTTTTT	CASSSTGVHGELFF
TRBD2	TRBJ2-3	TRBV4-3	.	TGCGCCAGCAGCCAGTCCCTAGCGGGGGCCTCCACAGATACGCAGTATTTT	CASSQSLAGASTDTQYF
.	TRBJ1-2	TRBV7-8	.	TGTGCCAGCAGCTTACCAGGGGTTTATGGCTACACCTTC	CASSLPGVYGYTF
.	TRBJ2-5	TRBV11-3	once	TGTGCCAGCAGCTTAAACAGCGGGGAGACCCAGTACTTC	CASSLNSGETQYF
TRBD1	TRBJ2-5	TRBV6-5	.	TGTGCCAGCAGCAGGACAGGAGGAGAGACCCAGTACTTC	CASSRTGGETQYF
.	TRBJ2-2	TRBV6-5	.	TGTGCCAGCAGTTACTCGATGGACCCCACCGGGGAGCTGTTTTTT	CASSYSMDPTGELFF
TRBD1	TRBJ1-2	TRBV9	.	TGTGCCAGCAGCTTCTTGCCGGGACAGGGGAACTATGGCTACACCTTC	CASSFLPGQGNYGYTF
.	TRBJ2-2	TRBV7-9	.	TGTGCCAGCAGCTTAGCCGCGAACACCGGGGAGCTGTTTTTT	CASSLAANTGELFF
.	TRBJ2-7	TRBV2	.	TGTGCCAGCAGTGAGTCCCCGAGCTCCTACGAGCAGTACTTC	CASSESPSSYEQYF
TRBD1	TRBJ1-1	TRBV6-1	.	TGTGCCAGCAGTCGACAGGGATCTAAAGTCGCTGAAGCTTTCTTT	CASSRQGSKVAEAFF